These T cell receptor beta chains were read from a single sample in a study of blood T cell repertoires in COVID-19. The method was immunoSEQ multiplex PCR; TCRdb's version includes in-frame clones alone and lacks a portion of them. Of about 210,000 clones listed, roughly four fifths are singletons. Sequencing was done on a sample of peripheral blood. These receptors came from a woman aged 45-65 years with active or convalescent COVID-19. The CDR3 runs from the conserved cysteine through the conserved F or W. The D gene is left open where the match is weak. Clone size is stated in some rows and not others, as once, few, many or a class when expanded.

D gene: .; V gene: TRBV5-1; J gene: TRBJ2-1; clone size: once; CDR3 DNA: TGCGCCAGCAGCAGGGAGAGCTCCTACAATGAGCAGTTCTTC; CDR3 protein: CASSRESSYNEQFF
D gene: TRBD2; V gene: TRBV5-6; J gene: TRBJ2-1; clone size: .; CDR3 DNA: TGTGCCAGCAGCCGGGGAACGCGCGGGGGTGAGCAGTTCTTC; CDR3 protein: CASSRGTRGGEQFF
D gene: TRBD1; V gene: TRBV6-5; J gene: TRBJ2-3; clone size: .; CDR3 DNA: TGTGCCAGCAACACAGGGGCGTTGGGCACAGATACGCAGTATTTT; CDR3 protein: CASNTGALGTDTQYF
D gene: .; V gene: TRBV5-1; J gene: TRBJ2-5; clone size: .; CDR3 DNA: TGCGCCAGCAGCTTGGTGGCAGGGGAAGAGACCCAGTACTTC; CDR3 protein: CASSLVAGEETQYF
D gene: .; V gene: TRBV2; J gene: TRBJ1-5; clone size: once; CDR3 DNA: TGTGCCAGCAGATTCGAGGTTAATCAGCCCCAGCATTTT; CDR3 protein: CASRFEVNQPQHF
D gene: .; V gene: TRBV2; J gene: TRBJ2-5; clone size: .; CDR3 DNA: TGTGCCAGCAGTGTCGGGGGAAAAGAGACCCAGTACTTC; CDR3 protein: CASSVGGKETQYF
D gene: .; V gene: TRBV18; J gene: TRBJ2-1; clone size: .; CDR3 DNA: TGTGCCAGCTCGCAAGGACTGGGCTCCTACAATGAGCAGTTCTTC; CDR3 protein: CASSQGLGSYNEQFF
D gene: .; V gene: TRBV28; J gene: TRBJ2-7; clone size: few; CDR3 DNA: TGTGCCAGCAGTTTAGGGCTCCCCGAGCAGTACTTC; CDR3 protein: CASSLGLPEQYF
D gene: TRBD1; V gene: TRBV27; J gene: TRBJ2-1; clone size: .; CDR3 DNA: TGTGCCAGCAGTCTCGCCGGGACAGGGGGCTTCAATGAGCAGTTCTTC; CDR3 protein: CASSLAGTGGFNEQFF
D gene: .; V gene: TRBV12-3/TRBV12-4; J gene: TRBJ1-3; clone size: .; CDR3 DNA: TGTGCCCACTTACGGGGCTCTGGAAACACCATATATTTT; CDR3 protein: CAHLRGSGNTIYF
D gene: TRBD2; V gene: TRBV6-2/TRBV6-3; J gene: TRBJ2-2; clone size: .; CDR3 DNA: TGTGCCAGCAGTTACTCGAATCTAGCGGCGAACACCGGGGAGCTGTTTTTT; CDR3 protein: CASSYSNLAANTGELFF
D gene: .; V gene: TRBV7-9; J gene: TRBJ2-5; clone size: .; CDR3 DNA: TGTGCCAGCAGCTTAAGTAGCGGCGCGGGGGAGACCCAGTACTTC; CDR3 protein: CASSLSSGAGETQYF
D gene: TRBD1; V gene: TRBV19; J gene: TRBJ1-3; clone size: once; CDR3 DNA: TGTGCCAGTAGTTCGACAGGGGGAAACACCATATATTTT; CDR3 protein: CASSSTGGNTIYF
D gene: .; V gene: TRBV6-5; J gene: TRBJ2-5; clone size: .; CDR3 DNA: TGTGCCAGCAGTTTTGGGGCCTTCCAAGAGACCCAGTACTTC; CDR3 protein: CASSFGAFQETQYF
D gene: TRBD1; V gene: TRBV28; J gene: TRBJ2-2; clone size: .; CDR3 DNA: TGTGCCAGCAAAGCCGGACAGGGGAACACCGGGGAGCTGTTTTTT; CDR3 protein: CASKAGQGNTGELFF
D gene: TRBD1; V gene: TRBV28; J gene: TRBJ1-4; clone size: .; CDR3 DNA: TGTGCCAGCAGTTCCGCAGGGGGCAATGAAAAACTGTTTTTT; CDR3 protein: CASSSAGGNEKLFF
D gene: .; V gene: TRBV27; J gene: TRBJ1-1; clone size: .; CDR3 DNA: TGTGCCAGCAGTCCCAGGGTCTGGGCTGAAGCTTTCTTT; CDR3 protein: CASSPRVWAEAFF
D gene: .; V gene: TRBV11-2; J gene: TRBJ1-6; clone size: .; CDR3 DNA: TGTGCCAGCAGTTTTGGGGGGGCTAGTTCACCCCTCCACTTT; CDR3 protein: CASSFGGASSPLHF
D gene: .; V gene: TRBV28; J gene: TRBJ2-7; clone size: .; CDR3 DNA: TGTGCCAGCAGTTTAATATTAGGTGGGAGAGACTCCTCCTACGAGCAGTACTTC; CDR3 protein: CASSLILGGRDSSYEQYF
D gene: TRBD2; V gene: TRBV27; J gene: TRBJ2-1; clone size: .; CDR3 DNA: TGTGCCACCCAGGATCCCACTAGCGGGACTACCTACAATGAGCAGTTCTTC; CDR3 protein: CATQDPTSGTTYNEQFF
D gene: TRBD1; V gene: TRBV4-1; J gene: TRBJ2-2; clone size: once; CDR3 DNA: TGCGCCAGCAGCCAAACAGGGGGGACCGGGGAGCTGTTTTTT; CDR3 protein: CASSQTGGTGELFF
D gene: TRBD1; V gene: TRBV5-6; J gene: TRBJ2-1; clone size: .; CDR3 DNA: TGTGCCAGCAGCTTCGGACAGGGATGGAATGAGCAGTTCTTC; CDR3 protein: CASSFGQGWNEQFF
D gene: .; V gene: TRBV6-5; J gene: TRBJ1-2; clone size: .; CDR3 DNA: TGTGCCAGCAGTTCGGGCCCTGACAGGACCTATGGCTACACCTTC; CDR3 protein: CASSSGPDRTYGYTF
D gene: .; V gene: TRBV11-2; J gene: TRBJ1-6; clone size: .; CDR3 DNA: TGTGCCAGCAGCTTAGGGGGCATCAATTCACCCCTCCACTTT; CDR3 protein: CASSLGGINSPLHF
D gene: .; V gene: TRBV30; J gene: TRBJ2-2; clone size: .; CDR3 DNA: TGTGCCTGGAGTGTTGGCGGAACCGGGGAGCTGTTTTTT; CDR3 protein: CAWSVGGTGELFF
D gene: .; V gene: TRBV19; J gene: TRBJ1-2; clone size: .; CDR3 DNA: TGTGCCAGTAGTATAGAGCTAGGATACCGCACCTTC; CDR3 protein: CASSIELGYRTF
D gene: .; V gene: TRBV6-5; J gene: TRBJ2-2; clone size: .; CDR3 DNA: TGTGCCAGCTCGTGGCGGGCCGGGGAGCTGTTTTTT; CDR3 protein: CASSWRAGELFF
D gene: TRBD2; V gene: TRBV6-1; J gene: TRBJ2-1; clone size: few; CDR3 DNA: TGTGCCAGCAGTGAACGGACTAGCTACCACAATGAGCAGTTCTTC; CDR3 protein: CASSERTSYHNEQFF
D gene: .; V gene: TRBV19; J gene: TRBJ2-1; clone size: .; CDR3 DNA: TGTGCCAGTAGCAAGTTGGACAGAGTTAACAATGAGCAGTTCTTC; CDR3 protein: CASSKLDRVNNEQFF
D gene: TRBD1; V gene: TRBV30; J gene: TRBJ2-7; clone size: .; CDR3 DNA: TGTGCCTGGAGTGTCGGGACAGGGGGATTCTACGAGCAGTACTTC; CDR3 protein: CAWSVGTGGFYEQYF
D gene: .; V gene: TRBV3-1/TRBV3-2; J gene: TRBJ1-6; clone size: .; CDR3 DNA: TGTGCCAGCAGCCGGGCGACAGTGGTGAATAATTCACCCCTCCACTTT; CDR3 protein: CASSRATVVNNSPLHF
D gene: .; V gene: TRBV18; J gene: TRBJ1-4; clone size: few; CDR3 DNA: TGTGCCAGCTCACCGGCTTCTCTAGGATCTGGTAATGAAAAACTGTTTTTT; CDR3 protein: CASSPASLGSGNEKLFF
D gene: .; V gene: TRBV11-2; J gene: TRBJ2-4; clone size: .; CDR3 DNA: TGTGCCAGCAGCCTCGAGGAGGTTTGGCGGTGGGGAGCCAAAAACATTCAGTACTTC; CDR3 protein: CASSLEEVWRWGAKNIQYF
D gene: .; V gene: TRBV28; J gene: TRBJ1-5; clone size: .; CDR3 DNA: TGTGCCAGCAGTTTGGCGGGGTCGGGTCAGCCCCAGCATTTT; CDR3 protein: CASSLAGSGQPQHF
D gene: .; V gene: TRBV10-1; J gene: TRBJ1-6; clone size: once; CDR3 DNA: TGCGCCAGCAGTGGGCTCGTCAATTCACCCCTCCACTTT; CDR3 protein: CASSGLVNSPLHF
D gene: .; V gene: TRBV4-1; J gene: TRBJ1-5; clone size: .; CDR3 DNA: TGCGCCAGCAGCCATGACGGGGTGGGGAGCAATCAGCCCCAGCATTTT; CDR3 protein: CASSHDGVGSNQPQHF
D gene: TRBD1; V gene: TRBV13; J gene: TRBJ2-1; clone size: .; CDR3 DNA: TGTGCCAGCAGCATAGGGACAGGGGCCTACAATGAGCAGTTCTTC; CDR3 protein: CASSIGTGAYNEQFF
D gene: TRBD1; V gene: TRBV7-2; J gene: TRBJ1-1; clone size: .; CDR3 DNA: TGTGCCAGCAGCTTAGCTGGGACAGGGTTGGCTTTCTTT; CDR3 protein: CASSLAGTGLAFF
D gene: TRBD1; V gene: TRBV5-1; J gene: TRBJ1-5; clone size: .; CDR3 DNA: TGCGCCAGCAGCTTGGAAGACAGGGAACGACAGCCCCAGCATTTT; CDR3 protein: CASSLEDRERQPQHF
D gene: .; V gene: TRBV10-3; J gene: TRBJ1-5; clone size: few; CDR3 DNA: TGTGCCATCAGTGATCCGGGGTTAAATCAGCCCCAGCATTTT; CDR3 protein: CAISDPGLNQPQHF
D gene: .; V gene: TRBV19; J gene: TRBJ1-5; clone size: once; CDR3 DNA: TGTGCCAGTAGTATAGGGGGCAGGGGAAATCAGCCCCAGCATTTT; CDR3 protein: CASSIGGRGNQPQHF
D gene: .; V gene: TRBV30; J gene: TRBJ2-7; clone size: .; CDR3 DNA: TGTGCCTGGAGTATATCGGGGAGGGAGCAGTACTTC; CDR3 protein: CAWSISGREQYF
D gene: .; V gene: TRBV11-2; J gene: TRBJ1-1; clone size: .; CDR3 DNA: TGTGCCAGCAGCCCCTACAGGGAGATTTGGACTGAAGCTTTCTTT; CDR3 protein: CASSPYREIWTEAFF
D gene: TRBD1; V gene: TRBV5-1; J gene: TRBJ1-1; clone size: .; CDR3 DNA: TGCGCCAGCAGCCCTAGGACAGGGGGCGTCGGCACTGAAGCTTTCTTT; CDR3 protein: CASSPRTGGVGTEAFF
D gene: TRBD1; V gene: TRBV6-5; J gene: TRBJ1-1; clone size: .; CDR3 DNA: TGTGCCAGCAGACTTGACAGGGGTGGTAGGACTGAAGCTTTCTTT; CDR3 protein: CASRLDRGGRTEAFF
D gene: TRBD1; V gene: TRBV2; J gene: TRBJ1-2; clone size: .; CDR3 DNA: TGTGCCAGCAGTCCGGGACAGGGGAACTATGGCTACACCTTC; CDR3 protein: CASSPGQGNYGYTF
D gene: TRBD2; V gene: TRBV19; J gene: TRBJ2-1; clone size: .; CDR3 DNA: TGTGCCAGTAGTATAGGACTAGCGGGAGATGATGAGCAGTTCTTC; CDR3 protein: CASSIGLAGDDEQFF
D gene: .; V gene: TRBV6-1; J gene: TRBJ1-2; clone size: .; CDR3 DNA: TGTGCCAGCAGTGAAAACAGGGTGAACGGCTACACCTTC; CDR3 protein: CASSENRVNGYTF
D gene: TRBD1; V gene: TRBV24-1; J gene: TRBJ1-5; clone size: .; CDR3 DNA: TGTGCCACCAGTGAGTTCGGGGGAGACAGGGGGCGTAGAGTGGGTAAGCCCCAGCATTTT; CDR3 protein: CATSEFGGDRGRRVGKPQHF
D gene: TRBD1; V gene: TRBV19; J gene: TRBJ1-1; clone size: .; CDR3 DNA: TGTGCCAGTAGCCAGACAGGGGGCACTGAAGCTTTCTTT; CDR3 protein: CASSQTGGTEAFF
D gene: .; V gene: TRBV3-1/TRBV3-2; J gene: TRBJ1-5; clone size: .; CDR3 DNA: TGTGCCAGCAGCCAAAACCCTGGGGTAGGGGGGGATCAGCCCCAGCATTTT; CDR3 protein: CASSQNPGVGGDQPQHF
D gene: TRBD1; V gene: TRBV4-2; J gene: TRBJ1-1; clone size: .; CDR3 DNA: TGTGCCAGCAGCCAAGTGGGTCCAGGGGGTGGCTCTGAAGCTTTCTTT; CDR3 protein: CASSQVGPGGGSEAFF
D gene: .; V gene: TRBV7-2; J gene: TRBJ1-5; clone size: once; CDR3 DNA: TGTGCCAGCAGCTTAGTCGTCGGGGGAAATCAGCCCCAGCATTTT; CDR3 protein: CASSLVVGGNQPQHF
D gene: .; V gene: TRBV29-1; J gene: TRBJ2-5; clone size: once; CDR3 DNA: TGCAGCGTGGGGGCCCAAGAGACCCAGTACTTC; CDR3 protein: CSVGAQETQYF
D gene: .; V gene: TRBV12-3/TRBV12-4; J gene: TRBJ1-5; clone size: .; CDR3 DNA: TGTGCCAGCAGGGAGACAGCTTATCAGCCCCAGCATTTT; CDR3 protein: CASRETAYQPQHF
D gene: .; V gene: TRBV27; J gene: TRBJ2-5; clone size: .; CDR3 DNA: TGTGCCAGCAGTCTTCTGGCAGGGGAAGAGACCCAGTACTTC; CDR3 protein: CASSLLAGEETQYF
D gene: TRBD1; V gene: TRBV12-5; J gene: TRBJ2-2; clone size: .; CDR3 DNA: TGTGCTAGTGGTTTCCGCGGCAGGGGGTTCACCGGGGAGCTGTTTTTT; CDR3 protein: CASGFRGRGFTGELFF
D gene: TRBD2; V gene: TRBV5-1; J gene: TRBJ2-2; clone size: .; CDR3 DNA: TGCGCCAGCAGCTCCCTAGCGGGAGGGCCCGGGGAGCTGTTTTTT; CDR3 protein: CASSSLAGGPGELFF
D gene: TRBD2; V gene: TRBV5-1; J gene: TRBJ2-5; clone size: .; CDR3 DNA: TGCGCCAGCGGTCTAGGGGAGGGCCCACGCGAGACCCAGTACTTC; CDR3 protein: CASGLGEGPRETQYF